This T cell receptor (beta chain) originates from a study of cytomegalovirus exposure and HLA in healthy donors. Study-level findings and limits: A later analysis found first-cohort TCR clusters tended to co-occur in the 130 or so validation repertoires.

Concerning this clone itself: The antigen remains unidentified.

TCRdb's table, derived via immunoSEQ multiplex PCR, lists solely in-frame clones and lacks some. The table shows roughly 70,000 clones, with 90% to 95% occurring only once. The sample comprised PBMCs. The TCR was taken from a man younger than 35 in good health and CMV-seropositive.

CDR3 sequence: CASSRSGYSNQPQHF. The CDR3 DNA follows: TGTGCCAGCAGCAGGTCTGGTTATAGCAATCAGCCCCAGCATTTT. The genes are TRBV25-1 and TRBJ1-5; no reliable D call. Looked up from germline, CDR1 is MGHDK and CDR2 is SYGVNS. Trimming stripped 6 bases from V and 0 bases from J, with 12 bases between. The CDR3 has 15 residues.